A selection of T cell receptor beta chains follows, all from one sample in a study of T-cell reconstitution after alpha-beta-depleted transplantation in children. From the PCR reads, TCRdb called clonotypes with MiXCR, one entry per CDR3 protein. The data hold more than 400,000 distinct CDR3 sequences, with more than 9.5% observed a single time. Source: PBMCs, mostly from graft donor cells, taken 180 days after TCRalphabeta/CD19-depleted stem cell transplant. All receptors derive from a female patient aged 2-15 years who had a stem cell transplant for aplastic anemia, so the T cells may come from the graft donor. CDR3s include the opening cysteine and the closing phenylalanine or tryptophan. The order of the fields is clone size, V gene, J gene, D gene, CDR3 protein, CDR3 DNA. The D gene is left open where the match is weak. Some rows have no size entry. The others give once, few or many, or a class for an expanded clone.

>few|TRBV11-2|TRBJ2-3|TRBD2
CASSLDPHLAGVSTDTQYF
TGTGCCAGCAGCTTAGATCCGCACCTAGCGGGAGTCAGCACAGATACGCAGTATTTT
>few|TRBV7-2|TRBJ2-4|.
CASSLSRGGNIQYF
TGTGCCAGCAGCTTAAGCCGAGGCGGAAACATTCAGTACTTC
>.|TRBV30|TRBJ1-5|.
CAWSTGGYQHF
TGTGCCTGGAGTACCGGAGGGTACCAGCATTTT
>.|TRBV3-1|TRBJ1-4|TRBD1
CASTRAGTGNEKLFF
TGTGCCAGCACCAGAGCCGGGACAGGGAATGAAAAACTGTTTTTT
>few|TRBV11-2|TRBJ2-3|TRBD2
CASSPRRPGTSGSTDTQYF
TGTGCCAGCAGCCCACGGAGACCCGGGACTAGCGGGAGCACAGATACGCAGTATTTT
>few|TRBV7-2|TRBJ2-2|.
CASTFHSGPGELFF
TGTGCCAGCACCTTCCATAGCGGCCCCGGGGAGCTGTTTTTT
>few|TRBV12-3/TRBV12-4|TRBJ1-5|TRBD1
CASSYVQGAGQPQHF
TGTGCCAGCAGTTACGTACAGGGGGCTGGACAGCCCCAGCATTTT
>.|TRBV12-3/TRBV12-4|TRBJ2-1|TRBD1
CASSFPPGTGPYNEQFF
TGTGCCAGCAGTTTCCCCCCCGGGACAGGACCGTACAATGAGCAGTTCTTC
>once|TRBV11-2|TRBJ2-2|TRBD2
CASSSLDGEGWRTGELFF
TGTGCCAGCAGCTCCCTGGATGGGGAGGGGTGGAGGACCGGGGAGCTGTTTTTT
>few|TRBV7-9|TRBJ2-7|.
CASSLVSGPGYEQYF
TGTGCCAGCAGCTTAGTTAGCGGCCCCGGCTACGAGCAGTACTTC
>few|TRBV7-6|TRBJ2-7|TRBD2
CASSKREAGGLSYEQYF
TGTGCCAGCAGCAAGCGGGAAGCGGGGGGACTTTCCTACGAGCAGTACTTC
>.|TRBV20-1|TRBJ2-1|.
CSARVGDFPYNEQFF
TGCAGTGCTAGAGTCGGGGACTTCCCCTACAATGAGCAGTTCTTC
>few|TRBV18|TRBJ2-5|.
CASSPGGGSGETQYF
TGTGCCAGCTCACCAGGAGGGGGGTCGGGAGAGACCCAGTACTTC
>many|TRBV28|TRBJ1-3|TRBD1
CASSQQQGLPGNTIYF
TGTGCCAGCAGTCAACAACAGGGGTTGCCTGGAAACACCATATATTTT
>.|TRBV28|TRBJ2-3|.
CASSLWAFKGERWGTDTQYF
TGTGCCAGCAGTTTATGGGCGTTCAAGGGAGAGCGGTGGGGCACAGATACGCAGTATTTT
>few|TRBV12-3/TRBV12-4|TRBJ1-1|TRBD1
CASTTRGRVWTEAFF
TGTGCCAGCACCACAAGGGGGCGCGTATGGACTGAAGCTTTCTTT
>.|TRBV6-5|TRBJ1-2|TRBD1
CASSYSGQGGYGYTF
TGTGCCAGCAGTTACTCGGGACAGGGAGGCTATGGCTACACCTTC
>.|TRBV2|TRBJ2-1|TRBD2
CASSDDRGGEQFF
TGTGCCAGCAGTGATGATCGCGGGGGAGAGCAGTTCTTC
>many|TRBV28|TRBJ2-5|TRBD1
CASRPGQGAQETQYF
TGTGCCAGCAGACCTGGACAGGGGGCCCAAGAGACCCAGTACTTC
>few|TRBV19|TRBJ1-5|TRBD1
CASSIKTGINQPQHF
TGTGCCAGTAGTATTAAGACAGGGATCAATCAGCCCCAGCATTTT
>.|TRBV20-1|TRBJ1-2|TRBD1
CSAREDRNYGYTF
TGCAGTGCTAGAGAGGACAGGAACTATGGCTACACCTTC
>.|TRBV5-1|TRBJ2-7|.
CASSFEGVYEQYF
TGCGCCAGCAGCTTCGAGGGGGTCTACGAGCAGTACTTC
>few|TRBV29-1|TRBJ1-2|.
CSVISNYGYTF
TGCAGCGTCATCTCTAACTATGGCTACACCTTC
>many|TRBV6-5|TRBJ2-3|TRBD2
CASTLAGLGTDTQYF
TGTGCCAGCACCTTAGCGGGCTTGGGCACAGATACGCAGTATTTT
>.|TRBV29-1|TRBJ2-3|.
CSVAPHTQYF
TGCAGCGTTGCCCCACATACGCAGTATTTT
>few|TRBV5-8|TRBJ2-1|.
CASRLLTREQFF
TGTGCCAGCAGGTTGCTGACCCGGGAGCAGTTCTTC
>.|TRBV6-5|TRBJ2-1|TRBD2
CASSYPTSGPYNEQFF
TGTGCCAGCAGTTACCCTACTAGCGGGCCCTACAATGAGCAGTTCTTC
>.|TRBV28|TRBJ2-5|.
CASSTFEDWEQETQYF
TGTGCCAGCAGTACCTTCGAGGATTGGGAGCAAGAGACCCAGTACTTC
>.|TRBV18|TRBJ1-1|TRBD1
CASSPFSGQGLNTEAFF
TGTGCCAGCTCACCATTTTCGGGACAGGGGCTGAACACTGAAGCTTTCTTT
>.|TRBV27|TRBJ1-1|TRBD1
CASSHQTGATEAFF
TGTGCCAGCAGCCACCAAACAGGGGCCACTGAAGCTTTCTTT
>.|TRBV11-2|TRBJ2-5|TRBD2
CASSPSLLAGPETQYF
TGTGCCAGCAGCCCTAGCCTCCTAGCGGGACCAGAGACCCAGTACTTC
>.|TRBV20-1|TRBJ2-3|TRBD2
CSARDGGRATDTQYF
TGCAGTGCTAGAGATGGCGGGAGGGCCACAGATACGCAGTATTTT
>few|TRBV20-1|TRBJ2-1|.
CSAAGEREINEQFF
TGCAGTGCCGCCGGGGAGCGAGAGATCAATGAGCAGTTCTTC
>few|TRBV7-2|TRBJ2-5|.
CASSFQGAGETQYF
TGTGCCAGCAGCTTCCAGGGTGCCGGGGAGACCCAGTACTTC
>.|TRBV29-1|TRBJ1-1|.
CSTRTALTEAFF
TGCAGCACGCGGACAGCACTCACTGAAGCTTTCTTT
>few|TRBV10-3|TRBJ2-1|TRBD2
CAISETLAGGPHNEQFF
TGTGCCATCAGTGAGACCCTAGCGGGAGGGCCCCACAATGAGCAGTTCTTC
>.|TRBV11-2|TRBJ2-1|.
CASSLREIYNEQFF
TGTGCCAGCAGCTTGAGAGAAATCTACAATGAGCAGTTCTTC
>.|TRBV14|TRBJ2-5|.
CASSQARLAQGTQYF
TGTGCCAGCAGCCAAGCACGATTGGCTCAGGGGACCCAGTACTTC
>.|TRBV18|TRBJ1-2|TRBD1
CASSPAGTGGIYGYTF
TGTGCCAGCTCACCGGCCGGGACAGGGGGCATCTATGGCTACACCTTC
>.|TRBV12-3/TRBV12-4|TRBJ2-3|.
CASSQFVGSTDTQYF
TGTGCCAGCAGTCAATTTGTCGGAAGCACAGATACGCAGTATTTT
>few|TRBV3-1|TRBJ1-1|.
CASSQELGGQEDTEAFF
TGTGCCAGCAGCCAAGAATTGGGGGGGCAGGAGGACACTGAAGCTTTCTTT
>once|TRBV30|TRBJ2-4|.
CAWRAGQIMAKNIQYF
TGTGCCTGGAGGGCGGGACAGATTATGGCCAAAAACATTCAGTACTTC
>.|TRBV6-6|TRBJ2-7|TRBD1
CAGGDRLNYEQYF
TGTGCCGGTGGGGACAGACTTAACTACGAGCAGTACTTC
>few|TRBV27|TRBJ2-6|TRBD2
CASRALAGDRANVLTF
TGTGCCAGCAGGGCACTAGCGGGAGATCGGGCCAACGTCCTGACTTTC
>few|TRBV11-1|TRBJ2-7|TRBD2
CASSLAQSGSPQGLEQYF
TGTGCCAGCAGCTTAGCGCAAAGCGGGAGTCCTCAGGGGCTCGAGCAGTACTTC
>few|TRBV20-1|TRBJ1-6|.
CSAETRPAGDSPLHF
TGCAGTGCCGAGACACGGCCCGCCGGGGATTCACCCCTCCACTTT
>few|TRBV28|TRBJ2-2|TRBD1
CASRPDRGLRNAGELFF
TGTGCCAGCAGGCCCGACAGGGGGCTCCGGAACGCCGGGGAGCTGTTTTTT
>many|TRBV4-2|TRBJ2-7|TRBD1
CASSQELRQGYEQYF
TGTGCCAGCAGCCAAGAGTTGAGACAGGGCTACGAGCAGTACTTC
>few|TRBV20-1|TRBJ2-7|TRBD2
CSAAPGLKTYEQYF
TGCAGTGCTGCCCCGGGACTAAAAACCTACGAGCAGTACTTC
>few|TRBV6-2/TRBV6-3|TRBJ1-5|.
CASCLAGTAVQHF
TGTGCCAGCTGCTTAGCGGGGACGGCAGTCCAGCATTTT
>few|TRBV29-1|TRBJ1-2|.
CSVEDRRMPLGNYGYTF
TGCAGCGTTGAAGATCGGAGAATGCCTTTAGGGAACTATGGCTACACCTTC
>few|TRBV12-3/TRBV12-4|TRBJ1-2|.
CASTYPGGGYTF
TGTGCCAGCACCTATCCTGGAGGAGGCTACACCTTC
>.|TRBV6-2/TRBV6-3|TRBJ2-4|TRBD2
CASSYIRTSGKNIQYF
TGTGCCAGCAGTTACATTCGGACTAGCGGGAAAAACATTCAGTACTTC
>.|TRBV5-7|TRBJ2-5|.
CAISPGPQGSLQETQYF
TGTGCCATCAGCCCGGGCCCCCAGGGGTCATTACAAGAGACCCAGTACTTC